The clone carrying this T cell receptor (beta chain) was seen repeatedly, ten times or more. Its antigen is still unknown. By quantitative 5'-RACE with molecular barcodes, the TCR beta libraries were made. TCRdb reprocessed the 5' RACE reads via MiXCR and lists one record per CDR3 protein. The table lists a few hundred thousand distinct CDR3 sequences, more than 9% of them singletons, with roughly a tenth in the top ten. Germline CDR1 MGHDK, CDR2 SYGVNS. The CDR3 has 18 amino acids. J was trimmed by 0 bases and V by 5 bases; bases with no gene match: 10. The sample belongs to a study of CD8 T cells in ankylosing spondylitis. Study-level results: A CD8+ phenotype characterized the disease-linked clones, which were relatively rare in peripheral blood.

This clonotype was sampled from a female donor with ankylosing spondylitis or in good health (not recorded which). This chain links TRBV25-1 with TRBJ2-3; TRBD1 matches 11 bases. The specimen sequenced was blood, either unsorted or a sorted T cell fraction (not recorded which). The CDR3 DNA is TGTGCCAGCAGTCCCGGGACAGGGGGAAGTTTTAGCACAGATACGCAGTATTTT. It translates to CASSPGTGGSFSTDTQYF.